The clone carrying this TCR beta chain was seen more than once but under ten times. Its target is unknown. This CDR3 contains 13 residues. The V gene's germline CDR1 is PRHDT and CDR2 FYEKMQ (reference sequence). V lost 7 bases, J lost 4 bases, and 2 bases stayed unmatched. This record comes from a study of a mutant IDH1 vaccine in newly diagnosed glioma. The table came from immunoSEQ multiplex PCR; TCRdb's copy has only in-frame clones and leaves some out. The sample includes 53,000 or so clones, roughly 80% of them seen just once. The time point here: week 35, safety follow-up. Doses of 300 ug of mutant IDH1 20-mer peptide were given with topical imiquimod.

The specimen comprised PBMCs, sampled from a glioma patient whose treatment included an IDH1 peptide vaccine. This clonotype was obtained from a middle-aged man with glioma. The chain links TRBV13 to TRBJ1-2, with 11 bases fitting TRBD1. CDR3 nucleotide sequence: TGTGCCAGCACCGGGACAGGGGGCTATGGCTACACCTTC. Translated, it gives CASTGTGGYGYTF.